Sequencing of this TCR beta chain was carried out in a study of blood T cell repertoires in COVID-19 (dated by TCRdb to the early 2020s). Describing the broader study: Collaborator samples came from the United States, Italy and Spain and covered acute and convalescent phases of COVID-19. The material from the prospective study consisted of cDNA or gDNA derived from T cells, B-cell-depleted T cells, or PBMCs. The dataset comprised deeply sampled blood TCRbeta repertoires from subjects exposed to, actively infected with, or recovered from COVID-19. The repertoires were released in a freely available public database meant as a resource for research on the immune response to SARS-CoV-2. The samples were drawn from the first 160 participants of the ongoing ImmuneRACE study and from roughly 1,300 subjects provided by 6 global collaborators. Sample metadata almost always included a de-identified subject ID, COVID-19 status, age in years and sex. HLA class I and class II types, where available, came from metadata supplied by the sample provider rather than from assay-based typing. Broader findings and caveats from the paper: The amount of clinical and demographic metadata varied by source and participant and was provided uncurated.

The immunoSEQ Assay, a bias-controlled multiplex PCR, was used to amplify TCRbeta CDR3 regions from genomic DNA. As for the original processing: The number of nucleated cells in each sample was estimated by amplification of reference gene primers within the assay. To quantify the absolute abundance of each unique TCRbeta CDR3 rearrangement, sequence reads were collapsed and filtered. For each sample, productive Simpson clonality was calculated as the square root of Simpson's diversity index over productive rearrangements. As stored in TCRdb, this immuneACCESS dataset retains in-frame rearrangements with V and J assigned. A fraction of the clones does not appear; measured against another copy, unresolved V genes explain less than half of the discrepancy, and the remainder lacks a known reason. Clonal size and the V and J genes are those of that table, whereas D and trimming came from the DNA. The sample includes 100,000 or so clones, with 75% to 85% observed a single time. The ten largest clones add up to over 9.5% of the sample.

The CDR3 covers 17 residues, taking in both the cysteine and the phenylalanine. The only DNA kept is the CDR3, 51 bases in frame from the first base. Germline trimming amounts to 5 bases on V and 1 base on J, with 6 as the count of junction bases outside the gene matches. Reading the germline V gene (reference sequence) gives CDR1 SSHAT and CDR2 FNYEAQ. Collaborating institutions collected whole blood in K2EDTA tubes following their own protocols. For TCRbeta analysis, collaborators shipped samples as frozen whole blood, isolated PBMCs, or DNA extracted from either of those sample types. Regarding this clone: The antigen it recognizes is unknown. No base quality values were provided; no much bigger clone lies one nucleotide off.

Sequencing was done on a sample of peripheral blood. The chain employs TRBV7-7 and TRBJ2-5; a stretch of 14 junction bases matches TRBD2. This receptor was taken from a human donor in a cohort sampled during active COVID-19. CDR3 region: CASSVLGTSGSQETQYF. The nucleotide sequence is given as TGTGCCAGCAGCGTCCTTGGGACTAGCGGGAGCCAAGAGACCCAGTACTTC.